The rows below give T cell receptor beta chains drawn from one sample of a study of T-cell memory formation after mild COVID-19. TCRdb reprocessed the 5' RACE reads via MiXCR and lists one record per CDR3 protein. Of 350,000 to 450,000 distinct CDR3 sequences detected, around 27% appear once; the ten largest clones hold roughly 12%. Sequencing was carried out using PBMCs or a T cell subset sorted from them (not recorded which). The receptors were sampled from an adult woman who had mild COVID-19 (a few samples of this study predate the infection). Cell type and time point are not known. Each CDR3 is given with its conserved first and last residue. The D gene is left open where the match is weak. Some rows mark clone size as missing; the rest say once, few, many or name a class of expanded clone.

CDR3 length	clone size	V gene	D gene	J gene	CDR3 DNA	CDR3 protein
15	few	TRBV9	TRBD2	TRBJ2-1	TGTGCCAGCGCGCTCACTAGCGGACCGGGGAATGAGCAGTTCTTC	CASALTSGPGNEQFF
14	NA	TRBV10-3	TRBD1	TRBJ2-7	TGTGCCATCAGTTTTGGGGACAGGACCTACGAGCAGTACTTC	CAISFGDRTYEQYF
16	NA	TRBV7-8	TRBD2	TRBJ2-1	TGTGCCAGCAGCTTAATTGGCGGGGGATCCTACAATGAGCAGTTCTTC	CASSLIGGGSYNEQFF
15	NA	TRBV6-2/TRBV6-3	TRBD2	TRBJ2-1	TGTGCCAGCAGCCATCGGGGAGCGGGATACAATGAGCAGTTCTTC	CASSHRGAGYNEQFF
17	NA	TRBV6-5	TRBD1	TRBJ2-6	TGTGCCACCACGAGGACAGGGACCGGCTCTGGGGCCAACGTCCTGACTTTC	CATTRTGTGSGANVLTF
20	NA	TRBV4-2	TRBD2	TRBJ2-3	TGTGCCAGCAGCCAAGAATCGCATTACGGAGGACTAGCGGGATTTGATACGCAGTATTTT	CASSQESHYGGLAGFDTQYF
15	NA	TRBV20-1	NA	TRBJ2-1	TGCAGTGCCTCCGGGGCCCCGCCGACCTACAATGAGCAGTTCTTC	CSASGAPPTYNEQFF
13	NA	TRBV20-1	NA	TRBJ2-5	TGCAGTGCTACCATTTGGACAGAAGGGACCCAGTACTTC	CSATIWTEGTQYF
14	NA	TRBV12-3/TRBV12-4	NA	TRBJ1-2	TGTGCCAGTTCCGTCGGGGCCCGGAACTATGGCTACACCTTC	CASSVGARNYGYTF
14	NA	TRBV7-2	NA	TRBJ2-1	TGTGCCAGCAGCTTAGGCATCACGGGGACGGAGCAGTTCTTC	CASSLGITGTEQFF
17	few	TRBV12-3/TRBV12-4	NA	TRBJ1-1	TGTGCCAGCAGCCTGACAGGCAAGCGTTCAAGGAACACTGAAGCTTTCTTT	CASSLTGKRSRNTEAFF
17	NA	TRBV7-9	NA	TRBJ2-7	TGTGCCAGCAGTCTACGCATTGGTCGCCGGGAATCCTACGAGCAGTACTTC	CASSLRIGRRESYEQYF
18	few	TRBV6-2/TRBV6-3	TRBD2	TRBJ2-7	TGTGCCAGCAGTTTCGATCGGACTAGAACGCTAGGAATCGACGAGCAGTACTTC	CASSFDRTRTLGIDEQYF
16	NA	TRBV5-1	TRBD2	TRBJ2-1	TGCGCCAGCAGCTCCCCCGCGGGAGGTTCGTGGAATGAGCAGTTCTTC	CASSSPAGGSWNEQFF
12	NA	TRBV29-1	NA	TRBJ2-1	TGCAGAGCTCGGACATCCTACAATGAGCAGTTCTTC	CRARTSYNEQFF
19	few	TRBV6-6	NA	TRBJ1-5	TGTGCCAGCAGTTACCCCTTAGGGCAGCATACCCTTAGCAATCAGCCCCAGCATTTT	CASSYPLGQHTLSNQPQHF
14	NA	TRBV5-1	NA	TRBJ1-1	TGCGCCAGCAGCTTGATTCCGGGGGGCACTGAAGCTTTCTTT	CASSLIPGGTEAFF
17	NA	TRBV5-1	TRBD2	TRBJ2-1	TGCGCCAGCAGCGCACTAGCGGGGGGGATTTTGGGAAATGAGCAGTTCTTC	CASSALAGGILGNEQFF
16	NA	TRBV6-5	TRBD1	TRBJ2-3	TGTGCCAGCAGTCATACAGGGGGCGCGATGGAAGATACGCAGTATTTT	CASSHTGGAMEDTQYF
14	NA	TRBV3-1	NA	TRBJ1-5	TGTGCCAGCAGCCCTGCCGGAAGGATCAGCCCCCAGCATTTT	CASSPAGRISPQHF
16	NA	TRBV5-1	TRBD2	TRBJ2-5	TGCGCCAGCAGCACGGGACTAGCGGGATTGGGGGAGACCCAGTACTTC	CASSTGLAGLGETQYF
15	NA	TRBV5-1	TRBD1	TRBJ2-5	TGCGCCAGCAGCTCCGGGACAGGGAGTCGAGAGACCCAGTACTTC	CASSSGTGSRETQYF
15	few	TRBV11-2	NA	TRBJ2-3	TGTGCCAGCAGCTTATTGGAACGGAGTCCAGATACGCAGTATTTT	CASSLLERSPDTQYF
15	few	TRBV15	NA	TRBJ1-4	TGTGCCACCAGCAGAGACCAGGGGTTTAATGAAAAACTGTTTTTT	CATSRDQGFNEKLFF
13	NA	TRBV20-1	TRBD2	TRBJ2-7	TGCAGTGGAATAGCGGGGAACCTCTACGAGCAGTACTTC	CSGIAGNLYEQYF
12	NA	TRBV20-1	NA	TRBJ1-2	TGCAGTGCTAGTGTCAGGAACTATGGCTACACCTTC	CSASVRNYGYTF
14	few	TRBV29-1	TRBD2	TRBJ2-1	TGCAGCGTGGATACTAGCGGGGGCCTCAATGAGCAGTTCTTC	CSVDTSGGLNEQFF
15	NA	TRBV10-3	NA	TRBJ1-1	TGTGCCATCAGTGAAGGTGGCAGGGGATACACTGAAGCTTTCTTT	CAISEGGRGYTEAFF
14	NA	TRBV5-1	TRBD1	TRBJ2-7	TGCGCCAGCCAGGTGGGGACAGATCCCTACGAGCAGTACTTC	CASQVGTDPYEQYF
14	NA	TRBV7-2	NA	TRBJ1-1	TGTGCCAGCAGCTTAGCGCCGGTCGGCAATGAAGCTTTCTTT	CASSLAPVGNEAFF
17	few	TRBV20-1	TRBD2	TRBJ2-5	TGCAGGGTAGATGGATGGGGACTAGCGAGTCCCCAAGAGACCCAGTACTTC	CRVDGWGLASPQETQYF
13	NA	TRBV20-1	NA	TRBJ2-7	TGCAGTGCTAGAGGGGACACCTCCTACGAGCAGTACTTC	CSARGDTSYEQYF
16	NA	TRBV4-2	NA	TRBJ1-2	TGTGCCAGCAGCCAAGAACGGGACGGAACAAACTATGGCTACACCTTC	CASSQERDGTNYGYTF
15	NA	TRBV12-3/TRBV12-4	NA	TRBJ2-4	TGTGCCAGCAGTTTAGCTGACAGAGCCAAAAACATTCAGTACTTC	CASSLADRAKNIQYF
14	NA	TRBV6-5	NA	TRBJ2-5	TGTGCCAGCAGACGGACAGGGCGGGAGGAGACCCAGTACTTC	CASRRTGREETQYF
16	NA	TRBV4-2	TRBD2	TRBJ2-5	TGTGCCAGCAGCCAAGAACCCCCTAGCGGAAAAGAGACCCAGTACTTC	CASSQEPPSGKETQYF
13	NA	TRBV20-1	NA	TRBJ2-7	TGCAGTGCTTACCCAGAGTCGAACTACGAGCAGTACTTC	CSAYPESNYEQYF
13	few	TRBV25-1	NA	TRBJ1-4	TGTGCCAGCAGTAGTGCAACTAATGAAAAACTGTTTTTT	CASSSATNEKLFF
15	NA	TRBV18	TRBD2	TRBJ2-7	TGTGCCAGCTCACCCGGGGGGAGCAGCATAGACGAGCAGTACTTC	CASSPGGSSIDEQYF
14	few	TRBV20-1	NA	TRBJ2-7	TGCAGTGCTAGAGGCACAGGGAATATCTACGAGCAGTACTTC	CSARGTGNIYEQYF
15	NA	TRBV5-1	TRBD1	TRBJ1-1	TGCGCCAGCAGCATAAGACAGGGGGCGCGGCCTGAAGCTTTCTTT	CASSIRQGARPEAFF
11	NA	TRBV20-1	NA	TRBJ2-1	TGCAGTGCACCACAGGGTTCTGAGCAGTTCTTC	CSAPQGSEQFF